Shown below are 25 T cell receptor beta chains from a single sample sequenced in a study of T cells in Graves' hyperthyroidism and ophthalmopathy. Amplification targeted TCR beta CDR3 regions from RNA transcripts. An initial round of RT-PCR targeting the TCR CDR3 relied on the HTBI primer set. TCRdb reprocessed the multiplex PCR reads with MiXCR, giving one entry per CDR3 protein. The sample lists approximately 610,000 distinct CDR3 sequences; roughly 17% were seen once. The specimen sequenced was blood. Receptor source: a woman aged 18-30 years with Graves' hyperthyroidism.

V usage is TRBV6-5 and J usage is TRBJ2-7; D remains ambiguous. Per germline, CDR1 MNHEY and CDR2 SVGAGI. This CDR3 contains 14 residues. The V end lost 2 bases, the J end lost 3 bases, and 11 bases lay between the germline ends. The CDR3 DNA is TGTGCCAGCAGTTACATAGCCGATTTCTACGAGCAGTACTTC. Protein: CASSYIADFYEQYF.

In its sample, this clonotype was seen many times. This chain connects TRBV2 to TRBJ2-3, with 7 bases identical to TRBD2. CDR1 is SNHLY, CDR2 FYNNEI, per germline. There are 14 residues in the CDR3. V shed 4 bases and J 3 bases; nucleotides not matched to a gene: 4. The CDR3 protein is CASSVTRETDTQYF. The DNA for the CDR3 is TGTGCCAGCAGTGTTACGCGGGAGACAGATACGCAGTATTTT. The full variable domain, its missing parts supplied by reference TRBV2 and TRBJ2-3, is EPEVTQTPSHQVTQMGQEVILRCVPISNHLYFYWYRQILGQKVEFLVSFYNNEISEKSEIFDDQFSVERPDGSNFTLKIRSTKLEDSAMYFCASSVTRETDTQYFGPGTRLTVL.

This clonotype came up a few times. CDR3 sequence reads: CASSSTAGSQEETQYF. The CDR3 nucleotides are TGTGCCAGCAGCTCCACGGCGGGGTCACAAGAAGAGACCCAGTACTTC. The genes are TRBV11-1 and TRBJ2-5; tentatively, D is TRBD2 (6 bases). The CDR3 contains 16 residues. The germline V gene encodes CDR1 SGHAT and CDR2 FQDESV (reference sequence). V shed 4 bases and J shed 3 bases, with 18 bases lying between them.

This clonotype came up many times. The V call is TRBV15, the J call TRBJ2-1; TRBD1 aligns across 10 bases. V was clipped by 4 bases and J by 6 bases; unmatched bases: 3. Germline V gives CDR1 LNHNV, CDR2 YYDKDF (reference sequence). CDR3 length equals 14 residues. DNA for the CDR3: TGTGCCACCAGCATCCGGACAGGGGGCAATGAGCAGTTCTTC. Translated, it gives CATSIRTGGNEQFF.

The chain employs TRBV20-1 and TRBJ2-5, with D perhaps matching TRBD1 or TRBD2 (5 bases each). Germline loops: CDR1 DFQATT, CDR2 SNEGSKA (reference sequence). CDR3 length: 12 residues. The V end was cut by 5 bases, the J end by 5 bases, with 12 bases between. The chain's CDR3 is CSAPGPHETQYF. The DNA for the CDR3 is TGCAGTGCTCCGGGACCCCACGAGACCCAGTACTTC.

This clonotype was seen at least ten times. This rearrangement joins TRBV7-2 to TRBJ1-5; possibly TRBD1 for D (5 bases). Trimming removed 2 bases from V and 2 bases from J, with 16 bases in between. CDR1 SGHTA and CDR2 FQGNSA come from the germline V gene. There are 17 residues in the CDR3. CDR3 protein: CASSLRPLGGGNQPQHF. In DNA, the CDR3 is TGTGCCAGCAGCTTAAGGCCCCTTGGGGGAGGCAATCAGCCCCAGCATTTT.

This clonotype was seen at least ten times. V and J are TRBV7-6 and TRBJ1-5; D is perhaps TRBD1 (6 bases). Trimming left V 6 bases short and J 1 base short, with 7 bases between. Germline CDR1 reads SGHVS; CDR2 reads FNYEAQ. The CDR3 runs 13 residues. CDR3 bases: TGTGCCAGCAGTACAGGGAGCAATCAGCCCCAGCATTTT. As protein: CASSTGSNQPQHF.

The J gene is TRBJ2-3, the V gene TRBV7-9, with a possible D match to TRBD2 (6 bases). V was clipped by 2 bases and J by 5 bases, with 17 bases between them. The CDR3 spans 16 residues. CDR1 is SEHNR, CDR2 FQNEAQ, per germline (reference sequence). CDR3 sequence (DNA): TGTGCCAGCAGCTTAATGGGATCGGGAGACAAAGATACGCAGTATTTT. This sequence encodes CASSLMGSGDKDTQYF.

V is TRBV4-1 and J is TRBJ1-3, with 9 bases matching TRBD1. Germline V lookup: CDR1 MGHRA, CDR2 YSYEKL. V dropped 2 bases and J dropped 2; count of bases not matched to a gene: 1. The CDR3 is 15 amino acids. The CDR3 spells CASSQTGGTGNTIYF. Here the CDR3 DNA reads TGCGCCAGCAGCCAAACAGGGGGCACTGGAAACACCATATATTTT.

In its sample, this clonotype was seen many times. This sequence joins TRBV2 and TRBJ1-5; no reliable D call. CDR3 size: 13 residues. Germline CDR1 SNHLY, CDR2 FYNNEI. V lost 7 bases, J lost 7 bases, and 14 bases lay in between. In DNA, the CDR3 is TGTGCCAGCAAGAGAGGTTTAGGGCAGCCCCAGCATTTT. The encoded protein is CASKRGLGQPQHF.

This clonotype was picked up many times. The chain couples TRBV20-1 to TRBJ1-3; D is unresolved. The V gene's germline CDR1 is DFQATT and CDR2 SNEGSKA (reference sequence). V gave up 3 bases and J gave up 0 bases, with 9 bases separating them. The CDR3 is 14 amino acids. CDR3 amino acids: CSASQLSSGNTIYF. The CDR3 DNA follows: TGCAGTGCTAGCCAATTAAGCTCTGGAAACACCATATATTTT.

The V and J genes are TRBV29-1 and TRBJ2-3; unclear D gene. This CDR3 comprises 16 residues. Germline V gene lookup returns CDR1 SQVTM and CDR2 ANQGSEA. V dropped 6 bases and J dropped 0 bases, with 19 bases sitting between them. The CDR3 sequence: CSVVFGRWGSTDTQYF. CDR3 coding DNA: TGCAGCGTCGTCTTTGGACGCTGGGGTAGCACAGATACGCAGTATTTT.

The sample holds many counts of this clonotype. This chain connects TRBV7-6 to TRBJ1-1; TRBD1 matches 9 bases. Unmatched junction bases numbered 3, after V lost 1 base and J lost 0 bases. This CDR3 region has 16 residues. The germline V gene encodes CDR1 SGHVS and CDR2 FNYEAQ. In DNA, the CDR3 is TGTGCCAGCAGCTTAGGACAGGGGGTCCTGAACACTGAAGCTTTCTTT. Protein: CASSLGQGVLNTEAFF.

This clonotype has at least ten counts. The V call is TRBV7-2, the J call TRBJ2-5; 11 bases match TRBD2. Germline CDR1 SGHTA, CDR2 FQGNSA. V dropped 2 bases and J dropped 5; count of bases not matched to a gene: 7. The CDR3 is 16 residues long. The CDR3 loop reads CASSLLGLAVRETQYF. In DNA form, the CDR3 reads TGTGCCAGCAGCTTACTGGGACTAGCGGTACGGGAGACCCAGTACTTC.

The sample holds many counts of this clonotype. The V and J genes are TRBV11-2 and TRBJ2-7; D is uncertain. V lost 6 bases to trimming and J lost 4 bases, with 10 bases between them. The CDR3 length is 12 residues. Germline assignment: CDR1 SGHAT and CDR2 FQNNGV. This CDR3 reads CASRPDLYEQYF. CDR3 in DNA: TGTGCCAGCAGGCCCGACTTATACGAGCAGTACTTC. The full variable domain, with the rest looked up from reference TRBV11-2 and TRBJ2-7, is EAGVAQSPRYKIIEKRQSVAFWCNPISGHATLYWYQQILGQGPKLLIQFQNNGVVDDSQLPKDRFSAERLKGVDSTLKIQPAKLEDSAVYLCASRPDLYEQYFGPGTRLTVT.

This clonotype was found many times. The chain uses TRBV11-2 and TRBJ1-1; no clear D gene. The germline CDR1 and CDR2 sequences are SGHAT and FQNNGV. V shed 7 bases and J shed 0 bases, with 9 bases lying between them. This CDR3 is 13 amino acids long. CDR3 nucleotides: TGTGCCAGCACCCTTTCCGTGAACACTGAAGCTTTCTTT. It is translated as CASTLSVNTEAFF.

The table lists this clonotype with a few counts. The V and J genes are TRBV5-1 and TRBJ1-1; weak D call: TRBD1 (6 bases). V shed 1 base and J shed 4 bases, with 11 bases lying between them. In germline, CDR1 is SGHRS, CDR2 YFSETQ. The CDR3 consists of 14 residues. The CDR3: CASSLRRGGTEAFF. In nucleotides, the CDR3 is TGCGCCAGCAGCTTGAGGAGAGGGGGCACTGAAGCTTTCTTT.

This clonotype was seen repeatedly, ten times or more. This chain uses TRBV6-1 with TRBJ1-2; the match to TRBD1 covers 10 bases. CDR3 length: 14 residues. In germline, CDR1 is MNHNS, CDR2 SASEGT. V gave up 5 bases and J gave up 5 bases; unmatched junction bases: 5. The CDR3 region is CASSFRDRGYGYTF. The CDR3 region has the DNA TGTGCCAGCAGTTTCCGGGACAGGGGTTATGGCTACACCTTC.

The chain joins TRBV19 to TRBJ1-2; D might be TRBD1 (5 bases). Germline loops: CDR1 LNHDA, CDR2 SQIVND (reference sequence). V was cut by 5 bases and J by 4 bases, with 14 bases left in between. The CDR3 contains 14 residues. The CDR3 region has the DNA TGTGCCAGTAGTGTCGCCTCCGGGGGCTATGGCTACACCTTC. Protein product: CASSVASGGYGYTF.

This clonotype was counted a few times. CDR3 residues: CASSLVFKGARLREQYF. As DNA, the CDR3 is TGTGCCAGCAGCTTAGTTTTTAAGGGGGCAAGGCTGAGAGAGCAGTACTTC. The rearrangement links TRBV11-2 to TRBJ2-7, with 7 bases aligning to TRBD1. Germline V lookup: CDR1 SGHAT, CDR2 FQNNGV. Trimming at V came to 1 base and at J to 7 bases, leaving 16 bases not matched to a gene. This CDR3 contains 17 residues.

In its sample, this clonotype was seen a few times. V is TRBV7-8 and J is TRBJ1-1, with unresolved D. The V gene lost 5 bases and the J gene lost 3 bases, with 16 bases spanning the gap. The CDR3 has 15 residues. The V gene's germline CDR1 is SGHVS and CDR2 FQNEAQ. CDR3 coding DNA: TGTGCCAGCAGCCTCTATATCCCCCGGGACACTGAAGCTTTCTTT. It encodes CASSLYIPRDTEAFF.

Many counts were recorded for this clonotype. The DNA for the CDR3 is TGTGCCAGCAGTTCTGCGGACAGGGCCGAGCAGTACTTC. Protein: CASSSADRAEQYF. The chain employs TRBV28 and TRBJ2-7; TRBD1 matches at 8 bases. CDR1 MDHEN and CDR2 SYDVKM come from the germline V gene. This CDR3 contains 13 residues. J was trimmed by 6 bases and V by 4 bases; bases with no gene match: 5. The full variable domain, in which reference TRBV28 and TRBJ2-7 provide the parts outside the CDR3, is DVKVTQSSRYLVKRTGEKVFLECVQDMDHENMFWYRQDPGLGLRLIYFSYDVKMKEKGDIPEGYSVSREKKERFSLILESASTNQTSMYLCASSSADRAEQYFGPGTRLTVT.

There are many counts of this clonotype. The chain uses TRBV3-1 and TRBJ2-7, with D possibly TRBD2 on 5 matching bases. The CDR3 is made up of 17 amino acids. Germline lookup yields CDR1 LGHDT and CDR2 YNNKEL (reference sequence). Trimming took 7 bases from V and 5 from J, leaving 27 bases between them. CDR3 residues: CASTRLDSPALTHEQYF. Here the CDR3 DNA reads TGTGCCAGCACCCGATTGGACTCTCCGGCATTGACCCACGAGCAGTACTTC.

This clonotype was seen ten or more times. J is TRBJ1-1 and V is TRBV27; D remains ambiguous. This CDR3 is 14 amino acids long. Trimming shortened V by 6 bases and J by 1 base, and 12 bases separated the two germline ends. CDR1 and CDR2 from the germline V gene are MNHEY and SMNVEV (reference sequence). CDR3 bases: TGTGCCAGCAGGGGTTGGCAGTGGAACACTGAAGCTTTCTTT. Residues: CASRGWQWNTEAFF.

The CDR3 protein is CASSRIPGARTDTQYF. The CDR3 region has the DNA TGCGCCAGCAGCCGTATCCCAGGGGCACGCACAGATACGCAGTATTTT. V and J are TRBV4-1 and TRBJ2-3; the D gene is possibly TRBD1 (6 bases). Deletions cut 4 bases from V and 1 base from J, with 15 bases between. The germline gives CDR1 MGHRA, CDR2 YSYEKL. The length of the CDR3 is 16 residues.